This T cell receptor (beta chain) was captured in a study of CD8 T cells in ankylosing spondylitis. V was pared by 0 bases and J by 1 base, with 13 bases between. The CDR3 extends over 16 amino acids. Germline assignment: CDR1 SGHRS and CDR2 YFSETQ. Comment on this clonotype: As yet, its antigen is unknown.

Quantitative 5'-RACE with molecular barcodes produced the TCR beta libraries. TCRdb redid the calling of the 5' RACE reads with MiXCR, one entry per CDR3 protein. The table shows approximately 220,000 distinct CDR3 sequences, with more than 25% occurring only once. General study points: Seemingly characteristic of ankylosing spondylitis blood was a TCR beta motif consisting of under 10 highly homologous variants. In reactive arthritis synovial fluid and blood, some motif variants had been reported before.

This receptor was taken from a male donor with ankylosing spondylitis or in good health (not recorded which). The sequenced material came from blood, either unsorted or a sorted T cell fraction (not recorded which). The V gene is TRBV5-1, the J gene TRBJ2-5; D is possibly TRBD2 (6 bases). The CDR3 loop is CASSLGTGVSQETQYF. As DNA, the CDR3 is TGCGCCAGCAGCTTGGGGACGGGAGTGAGCCAAGAGACCCAGTACTTC.